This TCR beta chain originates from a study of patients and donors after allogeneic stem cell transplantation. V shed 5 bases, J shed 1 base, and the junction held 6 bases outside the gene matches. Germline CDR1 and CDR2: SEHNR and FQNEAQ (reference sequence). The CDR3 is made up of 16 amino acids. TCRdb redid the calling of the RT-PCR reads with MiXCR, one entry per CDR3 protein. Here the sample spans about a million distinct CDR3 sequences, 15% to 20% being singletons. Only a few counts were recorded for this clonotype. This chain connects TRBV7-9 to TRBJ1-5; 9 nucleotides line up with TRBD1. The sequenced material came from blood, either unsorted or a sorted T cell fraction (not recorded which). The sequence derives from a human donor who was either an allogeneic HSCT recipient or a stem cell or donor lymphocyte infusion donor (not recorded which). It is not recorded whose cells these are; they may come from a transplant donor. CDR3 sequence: CASSPRGTGSNQPQHF. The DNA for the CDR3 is TGTGCCAGCAGCCCCAGGGGGACAGGGAGCAATCAGCCCCAGCATTTT.